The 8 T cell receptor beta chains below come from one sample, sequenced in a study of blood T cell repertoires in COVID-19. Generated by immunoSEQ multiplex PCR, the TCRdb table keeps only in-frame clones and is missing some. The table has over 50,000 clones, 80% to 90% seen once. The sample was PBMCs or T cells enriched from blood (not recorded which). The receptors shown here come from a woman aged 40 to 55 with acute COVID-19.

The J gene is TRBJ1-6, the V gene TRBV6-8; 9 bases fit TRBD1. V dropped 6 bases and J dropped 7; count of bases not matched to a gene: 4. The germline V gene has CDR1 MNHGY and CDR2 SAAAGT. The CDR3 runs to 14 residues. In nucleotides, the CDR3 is TGTGCCAGCAGCACAGGGGGCTGGAATTCACCCCTCCACTTT. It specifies CASSTGGWNSPLHF.

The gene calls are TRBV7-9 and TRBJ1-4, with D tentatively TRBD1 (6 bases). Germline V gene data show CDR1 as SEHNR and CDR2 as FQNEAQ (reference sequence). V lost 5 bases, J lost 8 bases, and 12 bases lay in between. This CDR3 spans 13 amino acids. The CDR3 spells CASSPTGREKLFF. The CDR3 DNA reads TGTGCCAGCAGCCCAACAGGGAGAGAAAAACTGTTTTTT.

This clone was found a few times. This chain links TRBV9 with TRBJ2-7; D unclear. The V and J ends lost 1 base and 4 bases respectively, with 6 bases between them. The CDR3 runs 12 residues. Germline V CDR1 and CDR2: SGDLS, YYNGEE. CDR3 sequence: CASSVLKYEQYV. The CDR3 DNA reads TGTGCCAGCAGCGTACTTAAATACGAGCAGTACGTC.

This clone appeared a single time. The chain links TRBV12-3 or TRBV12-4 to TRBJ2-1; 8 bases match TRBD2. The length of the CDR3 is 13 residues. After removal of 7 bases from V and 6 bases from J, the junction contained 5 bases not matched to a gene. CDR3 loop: CASKGAGVNEQFF. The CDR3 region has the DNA TGTGCCAGCAAGGGAGCGGGAGTCAATGAGCAGTTCTTC.

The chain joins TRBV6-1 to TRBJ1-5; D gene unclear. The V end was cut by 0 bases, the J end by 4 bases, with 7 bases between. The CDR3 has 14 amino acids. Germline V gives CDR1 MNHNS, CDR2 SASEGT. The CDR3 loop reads CASSEASQNQPQHF. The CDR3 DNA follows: TGTGCCAGCAGTGAAGCGTCCCAAAATCAGCCCCAGCATTTT.

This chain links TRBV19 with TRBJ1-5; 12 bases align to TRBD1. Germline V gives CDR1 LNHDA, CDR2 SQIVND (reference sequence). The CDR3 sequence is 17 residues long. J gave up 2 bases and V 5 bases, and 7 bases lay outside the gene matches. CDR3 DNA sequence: TGTGCCAGTAGTCTAGGGACAGGGGGCGCGCGCAATCAGCCCCAGCATTTT. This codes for CASSLGTGGARNQPQHF.

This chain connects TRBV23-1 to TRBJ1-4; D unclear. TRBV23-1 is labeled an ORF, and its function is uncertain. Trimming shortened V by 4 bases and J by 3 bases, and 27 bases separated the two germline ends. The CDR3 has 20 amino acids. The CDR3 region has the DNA TGCGCCAGCAGTCGCTCCACAGTTCCCCCTAACCTCGCTTCTAATGAAAAACTGTTTTTT. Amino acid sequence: CASSRSTVPPNLASNEKLFF.

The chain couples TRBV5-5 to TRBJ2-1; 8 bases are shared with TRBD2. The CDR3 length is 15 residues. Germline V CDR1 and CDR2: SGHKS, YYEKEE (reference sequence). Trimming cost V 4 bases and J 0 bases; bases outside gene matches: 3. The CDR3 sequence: CASSPGGGSYNEQFF. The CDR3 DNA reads TGTGCCAGCAGCCCCGGGGGGGGCTCCTACAATGAGCAGTTCTTC.